These 2 T cell receptor beta chains originate from one sample sequenced in a study of spatial heterogeneity in lung cancer. Noted time point: sample taken at primary tumor resection. Extraction of whole RNA from tumor, nontumor lung or frozen PBMC preceded unsorted sequencing. TCRdb used MiXCR to reprocess the 5' RACE reads, holding one entry per CDR3 protein. The sample shows 89,000 or so distinct CDR3 sequences, 15% to 20% of them seen only once. Specimen: PBMCs, collected at surgery. The source is a male donor with early-stage non-small cell lung cancer.

This clonotype was detected only a few times. The chain combines TRBV11-2 with TRBJ1-1, with D hard to call. This CDR3 region has 14 residues. V lost 5 bases to trimming and J lost 4 bases, with 14 bases between them. In germline, CDR1 is SGHAT, CDR2 FQNNGV. CDR3 residues: CASSPYGRATEAFF. CDR3 nucleotide sequence: TGTGCCAGCAGCCCCTATGGGAGGGCCACTGAAGCTTTCTTT.

This clonotype was picked up a small number of times. This chain connects TRBV6-6 to TRBJ1-2; D is possibly TRBD1 (5 bases). Germline V lookup: CDR1 MNHNY, CDR2 SVGAGI (reference sequence). The CDR3 has 13 residues. Trimming left V 6 bases short and J 3 bases short, with 11 bases between. The CDR3 coding sequence is TGTGCCAGCAGCCAAGGGGATTACTATGGCTACACCTTC. Translation gives CASSQGDYYGYTF.